The present TCR beta chain was sequenced within a study of blood T cell repertoires in COVID-19. This CDR3 is built from 13 residues. Per the germline V gene, CDR1 is SGHTA and CDR2 is FQGNSA. V was shortened by 3 bases and J by 0 bases, with 3 bases between the two germline ends. Measured with immunoSEQ multiplex PCR; TCRdb has only the in-frame clones, and not every one. The sample gives more than 200,000 clones, around four fifths of which show up once; 4% to 4.5% is in the top ten. This clone was recorded only once. Sequencing input: peripheral blood. The gene calls are TRBV7-2 and TRBJ2-1; D not resolved. The sequence derives from a man aged 55-75 years with acute or convalescent COVID-19. The CDR3 region is CASSFSSYNEQFF. The CDR3 DNA sequence: TGTGCCAGCAGCTTTAGCTCCTACAATGAGCAGTTCTTC.